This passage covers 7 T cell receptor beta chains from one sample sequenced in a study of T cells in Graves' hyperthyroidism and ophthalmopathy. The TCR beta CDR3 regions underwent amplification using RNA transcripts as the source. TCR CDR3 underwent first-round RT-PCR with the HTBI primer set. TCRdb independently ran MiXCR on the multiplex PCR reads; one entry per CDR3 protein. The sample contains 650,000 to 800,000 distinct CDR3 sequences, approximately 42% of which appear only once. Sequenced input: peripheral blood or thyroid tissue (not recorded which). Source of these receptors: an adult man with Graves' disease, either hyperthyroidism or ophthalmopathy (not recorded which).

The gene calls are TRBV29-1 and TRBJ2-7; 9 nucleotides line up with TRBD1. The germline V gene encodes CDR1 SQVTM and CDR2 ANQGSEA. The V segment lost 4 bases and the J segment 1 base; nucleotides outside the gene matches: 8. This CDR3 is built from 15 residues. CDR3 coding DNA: TGCAGCGTTGTAAGGGACAGGGATCGGTCCTACGAGCAGTACTTC. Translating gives CSVVRDRDRSYEQYF.

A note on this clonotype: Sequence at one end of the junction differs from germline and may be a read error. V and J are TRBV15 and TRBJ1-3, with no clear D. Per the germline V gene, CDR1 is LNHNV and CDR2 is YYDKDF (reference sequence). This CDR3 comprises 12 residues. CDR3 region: CATSRVAGRTDF. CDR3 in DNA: TGTGCCACCAGCAGAGTGGCGGGTCGGACCGATTTT.

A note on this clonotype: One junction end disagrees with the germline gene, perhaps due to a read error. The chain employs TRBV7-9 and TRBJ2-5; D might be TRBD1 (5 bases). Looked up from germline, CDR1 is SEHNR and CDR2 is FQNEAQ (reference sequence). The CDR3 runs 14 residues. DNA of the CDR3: TGCGCCAGCAGCCAAGTCTCGCAGGGTGGGACCCAGTACTTC. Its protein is CASSQVSQGGTQYF.

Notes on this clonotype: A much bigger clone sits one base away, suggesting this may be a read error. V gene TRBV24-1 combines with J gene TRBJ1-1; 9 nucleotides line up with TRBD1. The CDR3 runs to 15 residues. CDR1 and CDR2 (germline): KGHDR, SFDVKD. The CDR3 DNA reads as TGTGCCACCAGTGACGGACAGGGGCTGAACACTGAAACTTTCTTT. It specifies CATSDGQGLNTETFF.

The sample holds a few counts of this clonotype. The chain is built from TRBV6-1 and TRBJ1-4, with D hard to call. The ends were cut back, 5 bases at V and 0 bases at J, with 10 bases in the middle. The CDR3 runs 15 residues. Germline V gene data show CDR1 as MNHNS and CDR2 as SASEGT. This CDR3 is CASSPHTTTNEKLFF. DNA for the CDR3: TGTGCCAGCAGTCCTCACACCACAACTAATGAAAAACTGTTTTTT.

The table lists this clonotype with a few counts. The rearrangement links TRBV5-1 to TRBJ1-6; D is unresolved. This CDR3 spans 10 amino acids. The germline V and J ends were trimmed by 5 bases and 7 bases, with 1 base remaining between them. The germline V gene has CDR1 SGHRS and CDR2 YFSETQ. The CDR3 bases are TGCGCCAGCAGAAATTCACCCCTCCACTTT. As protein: CASRNSPLHF.

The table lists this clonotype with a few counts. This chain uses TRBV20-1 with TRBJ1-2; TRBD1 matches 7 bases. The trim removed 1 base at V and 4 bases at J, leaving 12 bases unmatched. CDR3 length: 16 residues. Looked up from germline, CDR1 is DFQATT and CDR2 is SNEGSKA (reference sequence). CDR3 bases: TGCAGTGCTAGAGGCCACACCGGGACAGCGGTCTATGGCTACACCTTC. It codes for CSARGHTGTAVYGYTF.